This T cell receptor (beta chain) was identified in a study of blood T cells in healthy people across ages (dated by TCRdb to about 2015). For the study in its entirety: In model experiments, template switching captured about one uniquely barcoded TCR beta cDNA molecule for every two T cells. The study measured age-related changes in TCR beta repertoire diversity using deep sequencing normalized with unique cDNA molecular identifiers. The donors were split into four age groups: young (average about 15 years), middle-aged (nearly 40), aged (more than 60) and long-lived (about 74). To avoid experimental bias, donors of different ages were distributed randomly across sequencing lanes. For two donors (one aged 18 to 30 and one aged 80 or older), the study analyzed two additional independent replicas of 1 million unique cDNA reads from the same blood draw.

What the work shows at the level of the full study, not this receptor alone: Compared with the aged group, the long-lived group had more naive CD4+ T cells, fewer expanded clones and increased TCR diversity, suggesting age selection. Estimates of total diversity from one million sequenced T cells were regarded as lower bounds and underestimates. Because profiling used bulk unsorted PBMCs, naive and antigen-experienced compartments could not be compared conclusively. The percentage of naive T cells measured by flow cytometry correlated strongly with observed TCR beta diversity. Observed TCR beta diversity per million T cells fell roughly linearly with age, and a significant reduction was already apparent by age approximately 40. Because donor CMV infection status was unknown, age-related changes in expanded clonotypes were potentially confounded.

Sequences SGHNT (CDR1) and YENEEA (CDR2) are obtained from the germline V gene. Unmatched junction bases come to 8, with V trimmed by 5 bases and J by 3 bases. Measured from the cysteine to the phenylalanine, the CDR3 is 15 residues long. Of all the DNA, just the CDR3 is kept, 45 bases in frame from base 1. The protocol used for the library was 5' RACE. The instrument given in TCRdb is Illumina HiSeq 2500. A second roughly 7 to 11 cycle PCR used a sample-barcoded 5' primer and a J-beta primer mix. Each TCR beta cDNA molecule received a unique molecular identifier from a template-switch 5' adaptor carrying 12 random nucleotides. Each sample yielded at least 2.5 million CDR3-containing paired-end reads. First-strand cDNA was synthesized from all RNA with the Mint cDNA synthesis kit, primed by a TRBC-specific oligonucleotide. After uracil-DNA glycosylase treatment, a first 18-cycle PCR used universal primers M1SS and BC2_uni_R on all cDNA. The authors processed their data as follows. For normalization, 1 million high-quality reads were randomly selected from each sample, with every read carrying a distinct molecular identifier. Reads sharing molecular identifiers were discarded rather than binned into consensus sequences. MiTCR, set to a Q25 quality threshold and the strictest error-elimination algorithm, was used for CDR3 identification, clonotype clustering and error correction. A nonparametric unseen species model with Euler transformation was used to estimate a lower bound on total TCR beta diversity. TCRdb itself trimmed the public reads at Q25 with fastp, ran MiXCR and retained productive beta chains. Entries are consolidated by CDR3 protein sequence, retaining the most common genes and DNA. The V and J calls come from TCRdb's annotation, not from the publication. For this sample there are about 1.1 million distinct CDR3 sequences; more than 30% appear just once. The ten top clones hold roughly 13% of the sample.

Systemically healthy Caucasian individuals from Russia, approximately 39 in total and aged roughly 6 to 90 years, were included as donors. About 10 milliliters of peripheral blood were drawn from each donor into EDTA-treated Vacutainer tubes. Ficoll-Paque density-gradient centrifugation was used to isolate PBMCs, with at least 7 million obtained per sample. Trizol reagent was used to extract total RNA from the PBMCs, yielding at least 5 micrograms per sample. For every donor, flow cytometry on a PBMC aliquot measured the percentage of naive CD45RAhigh/CD27high T cells. The sample holds one count of this clonotype. Its antigen has not been determined. Per-base quality was not reported, and no clone a single base away is much larger than it.

Sequencing used blood. This chain joins TRBV11-3 to TRBJ2-3, with 7 central nucleotides matching TRBD1. The receptor comes from a man aged 18 to 30 in good health. The encoded CDR3 is CASSETGTVTDTQYF. The nucleotide sequence reads as follows: TGTGCCAGCAGCGAAACCGGGACAGTAACAGATACGCAGTATTTT.